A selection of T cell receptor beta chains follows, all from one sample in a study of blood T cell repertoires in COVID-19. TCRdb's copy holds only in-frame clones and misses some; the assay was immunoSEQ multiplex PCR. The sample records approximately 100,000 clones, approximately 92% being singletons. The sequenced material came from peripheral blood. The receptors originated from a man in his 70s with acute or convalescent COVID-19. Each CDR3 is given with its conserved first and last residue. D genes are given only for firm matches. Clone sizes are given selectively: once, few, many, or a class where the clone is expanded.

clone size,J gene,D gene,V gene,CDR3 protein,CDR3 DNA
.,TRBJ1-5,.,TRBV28,CASSPPPVGQPQHF,TGTGCCAGCAGCCCCCCCCCGGTGGGCCAGCCCCAGCATTTT
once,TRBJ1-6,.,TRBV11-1,CASSLSVGSPLHF,TGTGCCAGCAGCTTAAGTGTCGGGTCACCCCTCCACTTT
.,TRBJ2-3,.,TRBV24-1,CATSDPQGVTDTQYF,TGTGCCACCAGTGACCCTCAGGGTGTAACAGATACGCAGTATTTT
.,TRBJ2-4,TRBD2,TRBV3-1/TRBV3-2,CASSRRGLAGGPGKNIQYF,TGTGCCAGCAGCCGCCGCGGACTAGCGGGAGGGCCAGGGAAAAACATTCAGTACTTC
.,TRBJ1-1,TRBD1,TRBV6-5,CASSYWTGDTEAFF,TGTGCCAGCAGTTACTGGACAGGGGACACTGAAGCTTTCTTT
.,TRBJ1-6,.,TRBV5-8,CASSSPGFNSPLHF,TGTGCCAGCAGCTCCCCAGGTTTTAATTCACCCCTCCACTTT
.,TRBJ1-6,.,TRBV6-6,CASTFGQNSPLHF,TGTGCCAGCACCTTCGGACAGAATTCACCCCTCCACTTT
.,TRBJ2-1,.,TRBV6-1,CASSEGTRSSYNEQFF,TGTGCCAGCAGTGAAGGTACCCGTAGCTCCTACAATGAGCAGTTCTTC
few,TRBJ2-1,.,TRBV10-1,CASGPTGGLYNEQFF,TGCGCCAGCGGCCCCACCGGGGGGCTCTACAATGAGCAGTTCTTC
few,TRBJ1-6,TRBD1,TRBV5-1,CASSERQGVGSPLHF,TGCGCCAGCAGCGAGAGACAGGGGGTTGGATCACCCCTCCACTTT
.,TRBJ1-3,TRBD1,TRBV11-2,CASSYRQGTFPGNTIYF,TGTGCCAGCAGCTATCGACAGGGGACCTTCCCTGGAAACACCATATATTTT
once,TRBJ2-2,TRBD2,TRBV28,CASSLHLSSSGVTGELFF,TGTGCCAGCAGTCTCCACTTATCCTCTAGCGGGGTGACCGGGGAGCTGTTTTTT
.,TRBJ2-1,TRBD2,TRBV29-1,CSVVRLAKILSDNEQFF,TGCAGCGTTGTAAGACTAGCAAAGATACTTAGTGACAATGAGCAGTTCTTC
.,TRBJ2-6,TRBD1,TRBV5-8,CASSLLLIGQGAYGANVLTF,TGTGCCAGCAGCTTGCTCTTAATTGGACAGGGGGCGTATGGGGCCAACGTCCTGACTTTC
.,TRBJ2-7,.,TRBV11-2,CASSSQTQLVWEQYF,TGTGCCAGCAGCTCCCAAACCCAACTAGTTTGGGAGCAGTACTTC
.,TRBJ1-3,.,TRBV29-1,CSVRTANSGNTIYF,TGCAGCGTCCGGACAGCAAACTCTGGAAACACCATATATTTT
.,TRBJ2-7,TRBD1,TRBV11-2,CASRAGTGGFNEQYF,TGTGCCAGCAGGGCCGGGACAGGGGGCTTTAACGAGCAGTACTTC
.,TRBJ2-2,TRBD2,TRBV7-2,CASSSSGLAPGELFF,TGTGCCAGCAGCTCCTCGGGACTAGCGCCCGGGGAGCTGTTTTTT
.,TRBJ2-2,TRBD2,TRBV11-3,CASSLEGWAGGDTGELFF,TGTGCCAGCAGCTTAGAAGGATGGGCGGGAGGGGACACCGGGGAGCTGTTTTTT
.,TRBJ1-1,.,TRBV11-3,CASSLGAGVDTEAFF,TGTGCCAGCAGCTTAGGGGCAGGGGTCGACACTGAAGCTTTCTTT
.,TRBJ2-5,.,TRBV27,CASSSQTLQETQYF,TGTGCCAGCAGTTCCCAGACACTCCAAGAGACCCAGTACTTC
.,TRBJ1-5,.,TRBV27,CASGWGVRSNQPQHF,TGTGCCAGCGGCTGGGGCGTTCGTAGCAATCAGCCCCAGCATTTT
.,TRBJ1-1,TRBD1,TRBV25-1,CASSADRGNTEAFF,TGTGCCAGCAGTGCCGACAGGGGGAACACTGAAGCTTTCTTT
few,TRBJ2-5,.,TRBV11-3,CASSLAGQGGGETQYF,TGTGCCAGCAGCCTAGCGGGACAGGGAGGTGGAGAGACCCAGTACTTC